This T cell receptor beta chain was found in a study of glioma-infiltrating T cells. For this clonotype: Antigen: not known. This may be a read error: a much more frequent sequence differs by one nucleotide.

Points from the study as a whole: Gliomas, especially low-grade, showed above-expected tissue-blood divergence; non-neoplastic patients showed below.

TCR alpha and beta CDR3 regions were amplified from RNA using iRepertoire nested multiplex PCR. For one-step reverse transcription and amplification, roughly 95-400 ng of tissue mRNA or PBMC total RNA was used. TCRdb reprocessed the multiplex PCR reads with MiXCR, giving one entry per CDR3 protein. Altogether under 150,000 distinct CDR3 sequences are present, about 25% being singletons, with the ten largest covering 27%. V gave up 9 bases and J gave up 4 bases, with 18 bases separating them. There are 14 residues in the CDR3. V is TRBV12-3 or TRBV12-4 and J is TRBJ1-1; weak D call: TRBD1 (6 bases). The TCR originated in a human donor with low-grade glioma or glioblastoma, undergoing nonglioma brain surgery, or in good health (not recorded which). The sample taken for sequencing was glioma tissue, nonneoplastic brain tissue, or PBMCs (not recorded which). CDR3: CARSPPGASTEAFF. CDR3 DNA: TGTGCCAGAAGTCCCCCGGGGGCCAGCACTGAAGCTTTCTTT.